These T cell receptor beta chains were read from a single sample in a study of T cell clonotyping in hematopoietic cell transplantation. The table came from immunoSEQ multiplex PCR; TCRdb's copy has only in-frame clones and leaves some out. The table includes roughly 5,100 clones, roughly 96% detected once. This specimen consisted of PBMCs, obtained 100 days after allogeneic stem cell transplant. The origin of the receptors is a male patient in his thirties or forties who had an allogeneic stem cell transplant from a related donor, so the T cells may come from the graft donor. Some clones in this sample may be carry-over from other donors' samples. Each CDR3 is given with its conserved first and last residue. A D gene is named only where the DNA matches it firmly. Some rows mark clone size as missing; the rest say once, few, many or name a class of expanded clone.

TRBV7-9	-	TRBJ2-7	-	CASSLAEGHNEQYF	TGTGCCAGCAGCTTAGCCGAGGGTCACAACGAGCAGTACTTC
TRBV30	TRBD2	TRBJ2-3	-	CAWSVSFSGGATDTQYF	TGTGCCTGGAGTGTCTCCTTTAGCGGGGGGGCAACAGATACGCAGTATTTT
TRBV6-6	-	TRBJ1-3	-	CASSSGHSGNTIYF	TGTGCCAGCAGTAGCGGGCACTCTGGAAACACCATATATTTT
TRBV28	-	TRBJ2-4	-	CASRVGLLNIQYF	TGTGCCAGCCGGGTGGGATTATTAAACATTCAGTACTTC
TRBV9	TRBD2	TRBJ2-7	-	CASTSGTSGYEQYF	TGTGCCAGCACTTCCGGGACTAGCGGCTACGAGCAGTACTTC
TRBV6-6	TRBD1	TRBJ1-4	-	CASSYAGGPNEKLFF	TGTGCCAGCAGTTACGCAGGGGGCCCTAATGAAAAACTGTTTTTT
TRBV4-1	TRBD1	TRBJ1-6	-	CASSQAGQGVNSPLHF	TGCGCCAGCAGCCAGGCGGGACAGGGGGTTAATTCACCCCTCCACTTT
TRBV27	TRBD2	TRBJ2-1	-	CASSLSGLAGGPRNEQFF	TGTGCCAGCAGTTTATCGGGGCTAGCGGGGGGGCCACGGAATGAGCAGTTCTTC
TRBV6-5	-	TRBJ1-2	-	CASSYGGIRDRYGYTF	TGTGCCAGCAGTTATGGAGGAATCAGGGATCGATATGGCTACACCTTC
TRBV2	-	TRBJ2-2	-	CASSLRATGELFF	TGTGCCAGCAGCCTCAGGGCCACCGGGGAGCTGTTTTTT
TRBV7-6	-	TRBJ2-7	-	CASSAYSQRTYEQYF	TGTGCCAGCAGCGCCTACTCTCAGAGAACCTACGAGCAGTACTTC
TRBV4-1	TRBD2	TRBJ2-5	-	CASSQEAGGFLTQYF	TGCGCCAGCAGCCAAGAGGCGGGGGGGTTTTTGACCCAGTACTTC
TRBV7-2	TRBD2	TRBJ2-4	-	CATAPGLAGVGTKNIQYF	TGTGCCACGGCCCCGGGACTAGCGGGAGTAGGGACCAAAAACATTCAGTACTTC
TRBV29-1	TRBD1	TRBJ2-3	-	CSTRQGRSTDTQYF	TGCAGCACACGACAGGGAAGGAGCACAGATACGCAGTATTTT
TRBV30	TRBD1	TRBJ1-2	once	CAWSRDRPYGYTF	TGTGCCTGGAGCCGGGACAGGCCATATGGCTACACCTTC
TRBV7-7	TRBD1	TRBJ2-2	-	CASSSGTGGTGELFF	TGTGCTAGCAGCTCCGGGACAGGGGGAACCGGGGAGCTGTTTTTT
TRBV30	-	TRBJ2-3	-	CAWSVRGGLPNTQYF	TGTGCCTGGAGTGTAAGGGGGGGCCTCCCTAATACGCAGTATTTT
TRBV20-1	-	TRBJ2-7	-	CSARDGREQYF	TGCAGTGCTAGAGATGGGCGCGAGCAGTACTTC
TRBV30	-	TRBJ1-1	-	CAWSLSPNTEAFF	TGTGCCTGGTCCCTTAGCCCAAACACTGAAGCTTTCTTT
TRBV4-1	TRBD1	TRBJ1-1	-	CASSQDGAGGPRNTEAFF	TGCGCCAGCAGCCAAGATGGGGCAGGGGGACCAAGAAACACTGAAGCTTTCTTT
TRBV27	TRBD2	TRBJ2-7	-	CASRGTSGSIYEQYF	TGTGCCAGCAGAGGGACTAGCGGGAGTATCTACGAGCAGTACTTC
TRBV5-6	-	TRBJ2-7	-	CASSFGRSYEQYF	TGTGCCAGCAGCTTTGGCCGTTCCTACGAGCAGTACTTC
TRBV5-4	-	TRBJ2-5	-	CASSLDIGSRETQYF	TGTGCCAGCAGCTTGGATATAGGTTCCCGAGAGACCCAGTACTTC
TRBV5-1	-	TRBJ1-5	once	CASSLEGVEPQHF	TGCGCCAGCAGCTTGGAGGGGGTTGAGCCCCAGCATTTT
TRBV29-1	-	TRBJ2-2	-	CSVPIDTGELFF	TGCAGCGTTCCGATAGACACCGGGGAGCTGTTTTTT
TRBV5-1	-	TRBJ1-3	-	CASSPPSDGNTIYF	TGCGCCAGCAGCCCCCCGAGTGATGGAAACACCATATATTTT